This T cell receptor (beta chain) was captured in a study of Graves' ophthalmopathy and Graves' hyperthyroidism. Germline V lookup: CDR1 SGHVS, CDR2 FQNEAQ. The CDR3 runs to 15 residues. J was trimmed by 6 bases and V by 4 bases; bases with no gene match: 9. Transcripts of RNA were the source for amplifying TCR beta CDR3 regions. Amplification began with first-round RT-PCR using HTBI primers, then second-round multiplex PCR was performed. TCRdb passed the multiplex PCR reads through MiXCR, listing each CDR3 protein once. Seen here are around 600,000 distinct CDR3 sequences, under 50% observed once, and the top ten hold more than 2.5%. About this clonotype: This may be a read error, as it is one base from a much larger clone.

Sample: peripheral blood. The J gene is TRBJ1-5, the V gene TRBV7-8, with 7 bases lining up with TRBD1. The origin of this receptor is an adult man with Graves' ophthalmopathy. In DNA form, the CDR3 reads TGTGCCAGCAGCTCGACGGGACAGTCCAGTCAGCCCCAGCATTTT. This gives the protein CASSSTGQSSQPQHF.